This TCR beta chain emerged from a study of CD8 T cells in ankylosing spondylitis. Regarding the study as a whole: Typical of ankylosing spondylitis blood, it appeared, was a TCR beta motif of under 10 highly homologous variants. Disease-linked clones reportedly concentrated significantly in matched ankylosing spondylitis synovial fluid.

The germline V gene has CDR1 LGHDT and CDR2 YNNKEL (reference sequence). The CDR3 loop spans 11 amino acids. Using quantitative 5'-RACE with molecular barcodes, the authors made TCR beta libraries. TCRdb analysed the 5' RACE reads with MiXCR anew, one entry per CDR3 protein. The profile shows 700,000 to 1,000,000 distinct CDR3 sequences, about 10% of them singletons. This clonotype has only a few counts. The antigen remains undetermined. Germline and junction disagree at one end, which may indicate a read error. This receptor was obtained from a male donor with ankylosing spondylitis. V usage is TRBV3-1 and J usage is TRBJ2-1; 8 nucleotides line up with TRBD2. Sequences were obtained from blood, either unsorted or a sorted T cell fraction (not recorded which). CDR3 in DNA: TGTGCCAGCAGCCAAGGGACTAGCAATATCTTC. As protein: CASSQGTSNIF.